These 2 T cell receptor beta chains were all obtained from the same sample, sequenced in a study of a mutant IDH1 vaccine in newly diagnosed glioma. The sample's time point: week 5, during vaccination. The vaccine gave 300 ug of a 20-mer mutant IDH1 peptide subcutaneously per dose. Method: immunoSEQ multiplex PCR; TCRdb's copy keeps in-frame clones and lacks some. This table holds approximately 80,000 clones, over 75% found once. Their target antigens are unknown. Specimen: PBMCs, collected from a glioma patient whose treatment included an IDH1 peptide vaccine. These receptors all come from a woman in her fifties or sixties with glioma.

CDR3 protein: CASRSVSGGLKGYEQYF. The CDR3 DNA sequence: TGTGCCAGCAGGTCTGTTAGCGGGGGACTGAAGGGGTACGAGCAGTACTTC. The V call is TRBV2, the J call TRBJ2-7; 9 bases map to TRBD2. Germline V gene data show CDR1 as SNHLY and CDR2 as FYNNEI. V dropped 6 bases and J dropped 4; count of bases not matched to a gene: 16. The CDR3 contains 17 residues. Variable domain in full (rest from reference TRBV2 and TRBJ2-7): EPEVTQTPSHQVTQMGQEVILRCVPISNHLYFYWYRQILGQKVEFLVSFYNNEISEKSEIFDDQFSVERPDGSNFTLKIRSTKLEDSAMYFCASRSVSGGLKGYEQYFGPGTRLTVT.

The chain is built from TRBV9 and TRBJ2-7; TRBD2 matches at 10 bases. CDR1 SGDLS and CDR2 YYNGEE come from the germline V gene. With 4 bases clipped from V and 6 bases from J, the junction kept 13 bases outside the gene matches. This CDR3 region has 16 residues. CDR3 sequence: CASSPLPSGRPLEQYF. The CDR3 nucleotides read TGTGCCAGCAGCCCCCTCCCTAGCGGGAGACCCCTCGAGCAGTACTTC.